This TCR beta chain was observed in a study of blood T cells in healthy people across ages. Whole-study results and caveats: The study lacked donor CMV status, which possibly confounded expanded clonotype changes. Strong correlation was found linking TCR beta diversity to naive T cell percentage.

This clonotype has a handful of counts. What it binds is not known. The second PCR ran about 6 to 11 cycles with a sample-barcoded 5' primer and J-beta primers. TCRdb reprocessed the 5' RACE reads with MiXCR, giving one entry per CDR3 protein. The data contain around 990,000 distinct CDR3 sequences, roughly a quarter of them singletons. This sample was shared with a second study, whose subject was T cells of mothers and their children. As that report states: In this cohort, donors were three healthy Caucasian mothers plus their six children.

This clonotype was obtained from a girl aged 2 to 10 in good health. The material sequenced was blood.

CDR3: CASSALMGGTEAFF. In DNA, the CDR3 is TGTGCCAGCAGCGCCTTAATGGGTGGTACTGAAGCTTTCTTT. The J gene is TRBJ1-1, the V gene TRBV6-1, with unresolved D. Germline V gene sequence: CDR1 MNHNS, CDR2 SASEGT. Trimming cost V 6 bases and J 5 bases, with 16 bases left between them. This CDR3 has 14 amino acids.